Described below is a single T cell receptor (beta chain) sequence and its context. The target of this receptor is not known. Base quality data are lacking; no much larger clone is found one base away. These data originate in a study of T cell changes during pregnancy in multiple sclerosis (dated by TCRdb to about 2019). Looking at the study overall: In women with multiple sclerosis, the researchers looked at how the T cell repertoire shifted as pregnancy progressed.

The method was the immunoSEQ multiplex PCR assay. TCRdb retrieved this table from immuneACCESS and kept in-frame rearrangements only. Not all clones are present; in checked studies, unresolved V genes account for under half, and no reason is known for the remainder. In all, the sample holds tens of thousands of clones, and about nine tenths of those were seen once. The top ten hold more than 1.5% of the sample. The CDR3 has 15 amino acids, counting the end cysteine and phenylalanine. Here the CDR3 DNA is all that survives: 45 bases in frame from base 1. Clipping removes 3 bases from V and 7 bases from J, with 7 as the unmatched junction base count. Looking up the germline V gene (reference sequence) yields CDR1 LNHDA and CDR2 SQIVND.

The chain was built from TRBV19 and TRBJ1-5, with 9 middle bases fitting TRBD1. This material consisted of peripheral blood, taken after pregnancy. This clonotype originated in a female donor with multiple sclerosis, enrolled in a pregnancy study. The CDR3 corresponds to CASSMGGQGQQPQHF. Read as DNA, the sequence is TGTGCCAGTAGTATGGGGGGACAGGGCCAACAGCCCCAGCATTTT.